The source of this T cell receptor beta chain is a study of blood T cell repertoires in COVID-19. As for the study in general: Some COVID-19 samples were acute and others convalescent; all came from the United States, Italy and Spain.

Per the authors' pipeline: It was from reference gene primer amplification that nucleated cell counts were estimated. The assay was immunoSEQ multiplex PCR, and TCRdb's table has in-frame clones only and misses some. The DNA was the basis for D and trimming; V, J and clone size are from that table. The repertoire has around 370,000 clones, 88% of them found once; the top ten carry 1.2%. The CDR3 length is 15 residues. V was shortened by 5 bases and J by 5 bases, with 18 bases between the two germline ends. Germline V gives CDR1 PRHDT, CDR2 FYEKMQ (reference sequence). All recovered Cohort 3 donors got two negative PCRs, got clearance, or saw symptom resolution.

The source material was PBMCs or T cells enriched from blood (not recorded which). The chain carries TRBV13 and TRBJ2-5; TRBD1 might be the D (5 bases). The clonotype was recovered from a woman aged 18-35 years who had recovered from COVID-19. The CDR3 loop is CASSVGQKHGETQYF. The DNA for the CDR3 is TGTGCCAGCAGCGTCGGACAAAAACATGGCGAGACCCAGTACTTC.